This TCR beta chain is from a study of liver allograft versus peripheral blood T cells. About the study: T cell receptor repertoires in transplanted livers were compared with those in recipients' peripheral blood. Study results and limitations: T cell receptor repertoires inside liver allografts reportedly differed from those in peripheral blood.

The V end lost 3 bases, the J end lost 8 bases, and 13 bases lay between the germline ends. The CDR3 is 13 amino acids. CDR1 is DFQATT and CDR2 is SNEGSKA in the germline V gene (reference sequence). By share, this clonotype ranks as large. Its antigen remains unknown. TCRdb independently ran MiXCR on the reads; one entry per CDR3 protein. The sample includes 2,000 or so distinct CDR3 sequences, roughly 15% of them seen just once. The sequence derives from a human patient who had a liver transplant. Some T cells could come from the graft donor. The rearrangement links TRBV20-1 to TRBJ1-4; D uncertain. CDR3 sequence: CSARTLTEEKLFF. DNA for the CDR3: TGCAGTGCTAGGACCCTCACGGAAGAAAAACTGTTTTTT.